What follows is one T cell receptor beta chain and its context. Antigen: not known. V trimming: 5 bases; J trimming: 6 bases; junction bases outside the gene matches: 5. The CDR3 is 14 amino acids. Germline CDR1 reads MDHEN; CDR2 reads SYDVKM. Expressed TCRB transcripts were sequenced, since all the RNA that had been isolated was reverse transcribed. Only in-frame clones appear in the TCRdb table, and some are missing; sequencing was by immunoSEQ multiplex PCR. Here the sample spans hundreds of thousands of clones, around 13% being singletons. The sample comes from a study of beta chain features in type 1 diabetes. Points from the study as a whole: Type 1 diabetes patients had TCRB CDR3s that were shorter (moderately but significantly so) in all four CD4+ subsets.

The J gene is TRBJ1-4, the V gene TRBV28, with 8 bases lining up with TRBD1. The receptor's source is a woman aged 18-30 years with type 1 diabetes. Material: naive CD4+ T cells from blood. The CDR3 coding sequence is TGTGCCAGCAGTGCGGGACAGGAACATGAAAAACTGTTTTTT. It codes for CASSAGQEHEKLFF.